This TCR beta chain was identified in a study of T cells in Graves' hyperthyroidism and ophthalmopathy. Broader study findings: For ophthalmopathy, model prediction preceded onset by a median 6.5 months. Blood held most thyroid clonotypes expanded above 0.001 frequency.

Turning to this clonotype: Antigen specificity is unknown.

Orbital computed tomography, thyroid ultrasound, serum thyroxine and TRAb, and clinical symptoms together informed the diagnoses. The PBMCs studied were ones that came from roughly 9.4 ml fresh peripheral blood. There were TCR beta CDR3 regions amplified from RNA transcripts. With the HTBI primer set, the TCR CDR3 went through a first round of RT-PCR. Using its own MiXCR run on the multiplex PCR reads, TCRdb lists one record per CDR3 protein. The profile shows a few hundred thousand distinct CDR3 sequences, less than 20% of them singletons. Germline CDR1 SGHRS, CDR2 YFSETQ. Trimming took off 1 base at V and 3 bases at J, with 8 bases between the two ends. CDR3 length equals 14 residues.

Material for sequencing was blood. This sequence joins TRBV5-1 and TRBJ1-5; D may be TRBD1 (5 bases). The receptor was derived from a young man with Graves' ophthalmopathy. The CDR3 sequence: CASSLTGPNQPQHF. The CDR3 coding sequence is TGCGCCAGCAGCTTGACAGGCCCCAATCAGCCCCAGCATTTT.